This passage covers 8 T cell receptor beta chains from one sample sequenced in a study of metastatic and nonmetastatic thyroid tumors. TCRdb redid the clone calls on the PCR reads using MiXCR. The profile shows 34,000 or so clones, around 19% of them singletons. Not a single patient had been given any form of treatment at any point before undergoing thyroid surgery. The source material was blood. Receptor source: a female donor with papillary thyroid cancer or a benign thyroid nodule (not recorded which). Some clones in this sample may be carry-over from other donors' samples.

This clone was seen a few times. The J gene is TRBJ1-1, the V gene TRBV28; 7 nucleotides align to TRBD1. The CDR3 is made up of 14 amino acids. Germline CDR1 is MDHEN and CDR2 is SYDVKM. After removal of 3 bases from V and 3 bases from J, the junction contained 4 bases not matched to a gene. The CDR3 loop reads CASSFQGVDTEAFF. CDR3 in DNA: TGTGCCAGCAGTTTTCAGGGGGTGGACACTGAAGCTTTCTTT.

At least ten counts were recorded for this clone. The chain is built from TRBV28 and TRBJ2-7, with 10 positions matching TRBD1. This CDR3 is built from 17 residues. Germline V gives CDR1 MDHEN, CDR2 SYDVKM. The junction had 11 bases not matched to a gene; V was cut back by 6 bases and J by 0 bases. The CDR3: CASRMRGGQGNSYEQYF. The CDR3 DNA reads TGTGCCAGCAGAATGAGAGGGGGACAGGGGAACTCCTACGAGCAGTACTTC. Drawing the rest from reference TRBV28 and TRBJ2-7, the complete variable domain is DVKVTQSSRYLVKRTGEKVFLECVQDMDHENMFWYRQDPGLGLRLIYFSYDVKMKEKGDIPEGYSVSREKKERFSLILESASTNQTSMYLCASRMRGGQGNSYEQYFGPGTRLTVT.

This clone was observed a few times. V usage is TRBV6-9 and J usage is TRBJ2-1; TRBD2 might be the D (5 bases). V was trimmed by 0 bases and J by 6 bases, leaving 9 bases between them. Germline V gene lookup returns CDR1 MNHGY and CDR2 SVAAGI. The CDR3 loop spans 14 amino acids. CDR3 DNA: TGTGCCAGCAGTTATTCTCCTAGCTCCAATGAGCAGTTCTTC. Amino acid sequence: CASSYSPSSNEQFF.

This clone was seen many times. The chain employs TRBV29-1 and TRBJ2-1, with 10 nucleotides matching TRBD2. The CDR3 totals 14 residues. The germline V gene has CDR1 SQVTM and CDR2 ANQGSEA. Trimming took 6 bases from V and 8 from J; bases not matched to a gene: 10. In DNA form, the CDR3 reads TGCAGCGTGGACGGGCTAGCGGGAGTCGATGAGCAGTTCTTC. Amino acid sequence: CSVDGLAGVDEQFF.

In regard to this clone: The CDR3 end shows no conserved phenylalanine or tryptophan, and so a read error is likely. It is unclear where the CDR3 begins or ends on the DNA, so no DNA is shown, and the CDR3 is as TCRdb lists it. The chain uses TRBV5-1 and TRBJ2-3; the table's D call of TRBD1 was not tested on the DNA. Germline V gene lookup returns CDR1 SGHRS and CDR2 YFSETQ. The CDR3 length equals 14 residues, ends included. CDR3: CASSPDRGTDTHNG.

The chain carries TRBV12-3 or TRBV12-4 and TRBJ2-7, with D perhaps given as TRBD1 or TRBD2 (6 bases each). There are 14 residues in the CDR3. Trimming stripped 6 bases from V and 3 bases from J, with 15 bases between. CDR3 DNA: TGTGCCAGCAGCTTGGAGGCGGGACACTACGAGCAGTACTTC. Translation: CASSLEAGHYEQYF.

This clone rates as medium-sized. This rearrangement joins TRBV28 to TRBJ1-6; 11 bases line up with TRBD1. Trimming took 3 bases from V and 10 from J; bases not matched to a gene: 5. CDR3 length: 15 amino acids. The germline gives CDR1 MDHEN, CDR2 SYDVKM. This CDR3 is CASSFPGQGESPLHF. CDR3 sequence (DNA): TGTGCCAGCAGTTTTCCGGGACAGGGGGAGTCACCCCTCCACTTT.

The sample holds many counts of this clone. The chain links TRBV24-1 to TRBJ2-7; D is unclear. CDR1 KGHDR and CDR2 SFDVKD come from the germline V gene. V was pared by 4 bases and J by 5 bases, with 20 bases between. This CDR3 has 16 amino acids. The CDR3 spells CATSDPKVGKGNEQYF. CDR3 coding DNA: TGTGCCACCAGTGACCCAAAGGTGGGGAAGGGAAACGAGCAGTACTTC.